This section outlines one TCR beta chain sequence together with its context. TCR sequencing used cDNA made by reverse transcription of extracted RNA. The table came from immunoSEQ multiplex PCR; TCRdb's copy has only in-frame clones and leaves some out. The sample contains fewer than 200,000 clones, 50% to 60% of which appear only once. These data come from a study of CD8+ T cells in alopecia areata. CDR1 and CDR2 (germline): GTSNPN, SVGIG (reference sequence). V was shortened by 5 bases and J by 9 bases, with 23 bases between the two germline ends. This CDR3 region has 15 residues. The chain carries TRBV30 and TRBJ2-1; no reliable D call. The TCR sequence derives from a human donor with alopecia areata. This sample comprised CD4+ T cells sorted from blood, obtained at week 0. The chain's CDR3 is CAWAGPPPLVGEQFF. The CDR3 DNA sequence: TGTGCCTGGGCCGGCCCCCCGCCGCTGGTTGGTGAGCAGTTCTTC.